These 14 T cell receptor beta chains originate from one sample sequenced in a study of siplizumab effects on memory and regulatory T cells. Method: immunoSEQ multiplex PCR; TCRdb's copy keeps in-frame clones and lacks some. The table includes about 120,000 clones, around 95% detected once. Source material: non-Treg CD4+ T cells sorted from blood. Receptors were obtained from a human donor in good health.

The chain's CDR3 is CASSGGIRAEGETQYF. The CDR3 region has the DNA TGTGCCAGCAGCGGGGGTATCAGAGCGGAGGGAGAGACCCAGTACTTC. This chain uses TRBV9 with TRBJ2-5; possible D gene TRBD2, 6 bases. The CDR3 is made up of 16 amino acids. From germline, CDR1 is SGDLS and CDR2 YYNGEE. V dropped 3 bases and J dropped 4 bases, with 19 bases sitting between them.

This clone showed up just once. The chain employs TRBV5-4 and TRBJ1-4, with D possibly being TRBD1 (5 bases). Germline V gives CDR1 SGHNT, CDR2 YYREEE (reference sequence). Trimming took off 1 base at V and 6 bases at J, with 10 bases between the two ends. The length of the CDR3 is 14 residues. The CDR3 protein is CASSLSGRDEKLFF. The CDR3 coding sequence is TGTGCCAGCAGCTTGTCGGGACGGGATGAAAAACTGTTTTTT.

This chain joins TRBV19 and TRBJ2-3, with a possible D match to TRBD2 (6 bases). Germline V CDR1 and CDR2: LNHDA, SQIVND (reference sequence). This CDR3 region has 14 residues. Trimming removed 7 bases from V and 4 bases from J, with 15 bases in between. The CDR3 DNA reads as TGTGCCAGTACCAGGGACTTCTCTTCAGATACGCAGTATTTT. It codes for CASTRDFSSDTQYF.

With respect to this clone: Because the CDR3's place on the DNA is in doubt, the DNA is left out and the CDR3 is given as listed by TCRdb. The rearrangement uses TRBV27 and TRBJ1-1. Germline V gene sequence: CDR1 MNHEY, CDR2 SMNVEV (reference sequence). Ends included, the CDR3 has 16 residues. Here the CDR3 reads CASSLPKAFFGSEAFF.

This chain connects TRBV9 to TRBJ2-2; 9 bases align to TRBD2. In germline, CDR1 is SGDLS, CDR2 YYNGEE. The CDR3 covers 16 residues. With V trimmed by 3 bases and J by 3 bases, 6 bases remained unmatched. CDR3 amino acids: CASSGIAGAYTGELFF. CDR3 DNA: TGTGCCAGCAGCGGGATAGCGGGGGCCTACACCGGGGAGCTGTTTTTT.

The chain uses TRBV19 and TRBJ2-7, with 9 nucleotides matching TRBD1. V was clipped by 6 bases and J by 4 bases; unmatched bases: 4. Germline CDR1 and CDR2: LNHDA and SQIVND (reference sequence). The length of the CDR3 is 13 residues. The CDR3 sequence is CASRGDRDYEQYF. The CDR3 DNA follows: TGTGCCAGTAGGGGGGACAGGGATTACGAGCAGTACTTC.

This clone was detected once. The chain is built from TRBV7-8 and TRBJ2-1, with TRBD2 matching 11 bases. Germline-derived CDR1 and CDR2 are SGHVS and FQNEAQ. Trimming at V came to 5 bases and at J to 6 bases, leaving 6 bases not matched to a gene. The CDR3 has 15 amino acids. The CDR3 region is CASSRTSGGLNEQFF. The DNA for the CDR3 is TGTGCCAGCAGCCGAACTAGCGGGGGACTCAATGAGCAGTTCTTC.

The rearrangement joins TRBV1 to TRBJ2-5; the D segment call TRBD1 is taken from the table without a DNA check. TRBV1 is a recognized pseudogene. The CDR3 is 13 residues long. The CDR3 reads CTSRGTGGKGQYF. CDR3 nucleotide sequence: TGCACCAGCAGAGGGACAGGGGGCAAGGGCCAGTACTTC.

The rearrangement links TRBV28 to TRBJ2-7; D remains unclear. Germline-derived CDR1 and CDR2 are MDHEN and SYDVKM. With 6 bases removed from V and 11 bases from J, the gap between germline ends came to 5 bases. CDR3 length equals 8 residues. The CDR3 loop reads CASRRKYF. In nucleotides, the CDR3 is TGTGCCAGCAGACGAAAGTACTTC.

The chain uses TRBV6-5 and TRBJ1-1; D may be TRBD1 (5 bases). Looked up from germline, CDR1 is MNHEY and CDR2 is SVGAGI. The CDR3 runs 16 residues. Trimming took 1 base from V and 1 from J, leaving 13 bases between them. The CDR3 nucleotides are TGTGCCAGCAGTTACTTGGGACTTGGTAAGAACACTGAAGCTTTCTTT. This encodes CASSYLGLGKNTEAFF.

This chain joins TRBV15 and TRBJ2-7; D call uncertain. V lost 3 bases and J lost 2, with 8 bases in between. The CDR3 runs 13 residues. CDR1 and CDR2 from the germline V gene are LNHNV and YYDKDF (reference sequence). The CDR3 nucleotides are TGTGCCACCAGCAGTCGCGAAACCTACGAGCAGTACTTC. Its translation: CATSSRETYEQYF.

The chain links TRBV6-1 to TRBJ1-1; possible D gene TRBD1, 6 bases. Germline V gene sequence: CDR1 MNHNS, CDR2 SASEGT. V was pared by 0 bases and J by 12 bases, with 14 bases between. The CDR3 loop spans 13 amino acids. The CDR3 bases are TGTGCCAGCAGTGAAGCGAATTCTAGGGACACTTTCTTT. Protein sequence: CASSEANSRDTFF.

The chain has TRBV6-5 and TRBJ1-2, with TRBD1 identical over 7 bases. V dropped 0 bases and J dropped 4; count of bases not matched to a gene: 2. CDR1 is MNHEY and CDR2 is SVGAGI in the germline V gene. CDR3 length equals 14 residues. The CDR3 DNA is TGTGCCAGCAGTTACTCAGGGGGCGGCTATGGCTACACCTTC. Protein sequence: CASSYSGGGYGYTF.

This clone was detected once. The chain joins TRBV19 to TRBJ1-4; D call uncertain. The V and J ends lost 5 bases and 5 bases respectively, with 15 bases between them. The CDR3 has 15 amino acids. Germline V CDR1 and CDR2: LNHDA, SQIVND (reference sequence). The CDR3 DNA reads as TGTGCCAGTAGTTCAGCCGGGCCCCTAAATGAAAAACTGTTTTTT. Protein product: CASSSAGPLNEKLFF.